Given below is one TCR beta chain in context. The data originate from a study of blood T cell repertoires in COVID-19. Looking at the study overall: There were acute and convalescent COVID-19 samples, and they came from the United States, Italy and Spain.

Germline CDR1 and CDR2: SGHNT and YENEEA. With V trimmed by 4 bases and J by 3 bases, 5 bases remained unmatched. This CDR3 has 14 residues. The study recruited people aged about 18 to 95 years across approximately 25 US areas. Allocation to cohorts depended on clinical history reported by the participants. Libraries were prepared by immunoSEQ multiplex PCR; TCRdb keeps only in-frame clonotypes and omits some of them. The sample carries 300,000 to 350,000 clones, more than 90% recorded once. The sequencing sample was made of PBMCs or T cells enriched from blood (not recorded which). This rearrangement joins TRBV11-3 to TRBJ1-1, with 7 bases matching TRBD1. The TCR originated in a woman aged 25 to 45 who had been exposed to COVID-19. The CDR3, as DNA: TGTGCCAGCAGCTCAGGGGGGTCACACACTGAAGCTTTCTTT. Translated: CASSSGGSHTEAFF.